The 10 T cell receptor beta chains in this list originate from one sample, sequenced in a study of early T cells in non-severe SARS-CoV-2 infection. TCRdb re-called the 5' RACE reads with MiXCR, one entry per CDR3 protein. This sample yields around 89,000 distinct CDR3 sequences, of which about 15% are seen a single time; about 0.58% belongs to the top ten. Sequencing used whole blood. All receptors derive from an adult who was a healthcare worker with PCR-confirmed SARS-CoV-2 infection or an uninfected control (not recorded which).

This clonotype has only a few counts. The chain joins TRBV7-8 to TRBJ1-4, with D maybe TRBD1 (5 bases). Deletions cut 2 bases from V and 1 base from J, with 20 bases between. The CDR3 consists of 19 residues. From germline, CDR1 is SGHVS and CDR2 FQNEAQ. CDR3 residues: CASSLRDWGGILTNEKLFF. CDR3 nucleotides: TGTGCCAGCAGCTTACGGGACTGGGGCGGGATATTAACTAATGAAAAACTGTTTTTT.

CDR3: CASSLAGGSETQYF. For the CDR3, the DNA is TGTGCCAGCAGCTTGGCGGGGGGGTCGGAGACCCAGTACTTC. The genes are TRBV7-9 and TRBJ2-5; 9 bases agree with TRBD2. J gave up 5 bases and V 3 bases, and 4 bases lay outside the gene matches. There are 14 residues in the CDR3. CDR1 and CDR2 from the germline V gene are SEHNR and FQNEAQ (reference sequence).

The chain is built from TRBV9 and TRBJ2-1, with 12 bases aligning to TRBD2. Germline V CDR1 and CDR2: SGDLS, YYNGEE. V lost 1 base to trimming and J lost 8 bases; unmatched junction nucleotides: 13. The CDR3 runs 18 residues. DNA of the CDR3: TGTGCCAGCAGCGTACCCCTCGCTAGCGGGGGGGCTGTTGATGAGCAGTTCTTC. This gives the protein CASSVPLASGGAVDEQFF.

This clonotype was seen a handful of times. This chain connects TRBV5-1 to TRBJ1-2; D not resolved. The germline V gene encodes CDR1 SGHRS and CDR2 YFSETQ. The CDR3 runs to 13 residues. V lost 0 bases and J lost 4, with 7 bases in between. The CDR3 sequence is CASSLEGSYGYTF. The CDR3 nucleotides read TGCGCCAGCAGCTTGGAAGGTAGCTATGGCTACACCTTC.

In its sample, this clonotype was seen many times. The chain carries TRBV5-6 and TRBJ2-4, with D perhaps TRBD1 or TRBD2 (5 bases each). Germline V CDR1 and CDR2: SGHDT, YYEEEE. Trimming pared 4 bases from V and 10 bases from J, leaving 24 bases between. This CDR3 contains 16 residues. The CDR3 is CASSPPPGPETEIQYF. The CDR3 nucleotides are TGTGCCAGCAGCCCGCCCCCGGGACCCGAGACGGAGATTCAGTACTTC.

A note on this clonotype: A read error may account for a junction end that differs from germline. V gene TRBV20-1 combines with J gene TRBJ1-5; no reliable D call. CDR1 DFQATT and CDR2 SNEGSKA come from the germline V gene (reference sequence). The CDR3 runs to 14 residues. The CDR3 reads CGAYGRDSNQPQHF. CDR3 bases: TGCGGTGCTTACGGTCGGGATAGCAATCAGCCCCAGCATTTT.

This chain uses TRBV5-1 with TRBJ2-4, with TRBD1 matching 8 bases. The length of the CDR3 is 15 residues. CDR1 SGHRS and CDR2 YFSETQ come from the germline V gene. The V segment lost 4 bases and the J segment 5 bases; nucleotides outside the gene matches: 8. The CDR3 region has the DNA TGCGCCAGCAGCCCCCGGACAGGGAGCGAAAACATTCAGTACTTC. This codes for CASSPRTGSENIQYF.

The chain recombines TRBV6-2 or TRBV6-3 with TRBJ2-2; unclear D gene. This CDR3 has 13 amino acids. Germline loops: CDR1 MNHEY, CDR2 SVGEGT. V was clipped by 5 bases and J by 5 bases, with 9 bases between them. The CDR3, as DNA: TGTGCCAGCAGTCACGGTGGGACCGGGGAGCTGTTTTTT. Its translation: CASSHGGTGELFF.

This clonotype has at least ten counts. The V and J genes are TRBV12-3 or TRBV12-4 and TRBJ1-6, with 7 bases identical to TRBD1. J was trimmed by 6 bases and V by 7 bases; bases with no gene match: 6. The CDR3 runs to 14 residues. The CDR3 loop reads CASTVGQINSPLHF. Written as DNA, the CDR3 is TGTGCCAGCACCGTGGGACAGATTAATTCACCCCTCCACTTT.

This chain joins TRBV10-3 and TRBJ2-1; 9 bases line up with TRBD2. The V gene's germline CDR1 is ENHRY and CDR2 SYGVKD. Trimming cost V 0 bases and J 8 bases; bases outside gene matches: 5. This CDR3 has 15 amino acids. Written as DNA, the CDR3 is TGTGCCATCAGTGAGTCTCTAGCGGGGATCGATGAGCAGTTCTTC. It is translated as CAISESLAGIDEQFF.